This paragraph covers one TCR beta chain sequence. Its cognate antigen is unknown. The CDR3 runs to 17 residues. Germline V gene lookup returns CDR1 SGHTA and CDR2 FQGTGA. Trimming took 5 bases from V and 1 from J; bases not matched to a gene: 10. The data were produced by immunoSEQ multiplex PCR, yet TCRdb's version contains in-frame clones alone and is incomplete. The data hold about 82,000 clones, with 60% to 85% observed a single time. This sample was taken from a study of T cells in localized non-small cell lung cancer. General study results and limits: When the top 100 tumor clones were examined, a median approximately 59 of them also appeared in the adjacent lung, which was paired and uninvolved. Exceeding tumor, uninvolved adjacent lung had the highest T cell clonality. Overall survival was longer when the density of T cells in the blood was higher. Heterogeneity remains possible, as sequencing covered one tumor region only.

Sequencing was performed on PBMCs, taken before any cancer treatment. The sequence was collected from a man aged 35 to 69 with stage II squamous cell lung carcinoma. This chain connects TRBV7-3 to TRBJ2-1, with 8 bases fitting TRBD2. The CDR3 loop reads CASSALSSGLSYNEQFF. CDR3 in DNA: TGTGCCAGCAGCGCCCTCTCTAGCGGGCTTTCCTACAATGAGCAGTTCTTC.